Listed below are T cell receptor beta chains from one sample, sequenced in a study of beta chain features in type 1 diabetes. Assay used: immunoSEQ multiplex PCR; TCRdb lists only in-frame clones, some missing. Of about 360,000 clones listed, around 12% are singletons. Sample: naive CD4+ T cells from blood. These receptors came from a woman between 18 and 30 years old with type 1 diabetes. CDR3s include the opening cysteine and the closing phenylalanine or tryptophan. The D gene is left open where the match is weak. The size entry is marked missing in some rows and otherwise reads once, few, many or a size class.

J gene,V gene,D gene,clone size,CDR3 DNA,CDR3 protein
TRBJ1-5,TRBV4-3,.,few,TGCGCCAGCAGCCTTTTCTGGGCCGTGGGCAATCAGCCCCAGCATTTT,CASSLFWAVGNQPQHF
TRBJ2-2,TRBV9,.,few,TGTGCCAGCAGCGTAGAGAGTAGCGGCAACACCGGGGAGCTGTTTTTT,CASSVESSGNTGELFF
TRBJ2-6,TRBV9,TRBD2,.,TGTGCCAGCAGCCCCCACGGGAGGAACTCTGGGGCCAACGTCCTGACTTTC,CASSPHGRNSGANVLTF
TRBJ1-2,TRBV30,TRBD1,.,TGTGCCTGGAGTGTATACAGGGGAGACGGCTACACCTTC,CAWSVYRGDGYTF
TRBJ2-5,TRBV5-4,TRBD1,.,TGTGCCAGCAGCTCCTCCGGGACAGGGGGTGGAGAGACCCAGTACTTC,CASSSSGTGGGETQYF
TRBJ2-1,TRBV7-9,.,few,TGTGCCAGCAGCCCGGGGGCTAGCGGCTACAATGAGCAGTTCTTC,CASSPGASGYNEQFF
TRBJ1-1,TRBV9,.,few,TGTGCCAGCAGCGTAGTATCGGGGGGGCTTGAAGCTTTCTTT,CASSVVSGGLEAFF
TRBJ2-7,TRBV2,.,.,TGTGCCAGCAAAACAAGCTACGAGCAGTACTTC,CASKTSYEQYF
TRBJ2-7,TRBV15,.,few,TGTGCCACCAGCAGGTCCAGGGCCTTGAGGAACGAGCAGTACTTC,CATSRSRALRNEQYF
TRBJ2-4,TRBV7-9,.,few,TGTGCCAGCAGCCATCAGGGCGGAAGAATTCAGTACTTC,CASSHQGGRIQYF
TRBJ1-5,TRBV7-2,.,.,TGTGCCAGCAGCCGGGTCCGGGGGCAGCCCCAGCATTTT,CASSRVRGQPQHF
TRBJ2-7,TRBV2,TRBD2,.,TGTGCCTCCCGGGGGGGGCCTTACGAGCAGTACTTC,CASRGGPYEQYF
TRBJ2-7,TRBV30,.,.,TGTGCCTGGAGAAAGGAGGCGGGGTACTCCTACGAGCAGTACTTC,CAWRKEAGYSYEQYF
TRBJ2-1,TRBV7-9,TRBD2,few,TGTGCCAGCAGTGGTCCCTCACTAGCGAGGTTCTCCTACAATGAGCAGTTCTTC,CASSGPSLARFSYNEQFF
TRBJ1-4,TRBV11-2,.,few,TGTGCCAGCAGTGCTGAGTGGGCGTTTAATGAAAAACTGTTTTTT,CASSAEWAFNEKLFF
TRBJ2-3,TRBV7-8,TRBD2,.,TGTGCCAGCAGCTCCTCCCCTAGCGGGAGGGGGGCTACGCAGTATTTT,CASSSSPSGRGATQYF
TRBJ1-2,TRBV20-1,.,few,TGCGCGGGGGGCAGCTATGGCTACACCTTC,CAGGSYGYTF
TRBJ1-1,TRBV7-9,.,few,TGTGCCAGCAGTTCTAACACTGAAGCTTTCTTT,CASSSNTEAFF
TRBJ2-3,TRBV9,TRBD2,.,TGTGCCAGCAGCGAGCGGGGGGATACGCAGTATTTT,CASSERGDTQYF
TRBJ2-7,TRBV4-3,TRBD1,.,TGCGCCAGCAGCCAAGAGGGAGGGGGACAGGGAGAGAAAGTCTTC,CASSQEGGGQGEKVF
TRBJ2-7,TRBV5-1,TRBD1,.,TGCGCCAGCAGCTTGGGCGGACAGGGGCTTGAGCAGTACTTC,CASSLGGQGLEQYF
TRBJ1-2,TRBV28,TRBD1,few,TGTGCCAGCAGACCCGGGGACAGTCCTAACTATGGCTACACCTTC,CASRPGDSPNYGYTF
TRBJ2-1,TRBV19,TRBD2,few,TGTGCCAGTAGCAGTGGGCGTTTGCGGGGGAACGAGCAGTTCTTC,CASSSGRLRGNEQFF
TRBJ1-6,TRBV7-8,.,few,TGTGCCAGCCTAGAACACCAGGGGACCTCTAATTCACCCCTCCACTTT,CASLEHQGTSNSPLHF
TRBJ2-4,TRBV7-2,.,.,TGTGCCTCTTTAAAAGGGGGGAGGGGATCGGACATTCAGTACTTC,CASLKGGRGSDIQYF
TRBJ1-5,TRBV18,.,.,TGTGCCAGCTCACCGAGCCCAAATCAGCCCCAGCATTTT,CASSPSPNQPQHF
TRBJ1-2,TRBV5-1,.,few,TGCGCCAGCAGCCCTGACCTAGCGGGGGTTGGCTACACCTTC,CASSPDLAGVGYTF
TRBJ1-2,TRBV18,.,.,TGTGCCAGCTCACCATCCACAGGGAGTGTAGGCTACACCTTC,CASSPSTGSVGYTF
TRBJ1-1,TRBV5-4,.,few,TGTGCCAGCAGCTTGGAATTGACATCGAACACTGAAGCTTTCTTT,CASSLELTSNTEAFF
TRBJ1-2,TRBV7-2,TRBD1,few,TGTGCCAGCAGCCCTCCTCGACAGGGTTCGCGCTACACCTTC,CASSPPRQGSRYTF
TRBJ2-6,TRBV2,.,.,TGTGCCAGCAGCTTGAATAGTCCCCGCGGGGCCAACGTCCTGACTTTC,CASSLNSPRGANVLTF
TRBJ2-2,TRBV7-9,.,few,TGTGCCAGCAGCCCAGATCCGAACACCGGGGAGCTGTTTTTT,CASSPDPNTGELFF
TRBJ2-3,TRBV2,TRBD2,few,TGTGCCAGCGGGGGGGATGCAGATACGCAGTATTTT,CASGGDADTQYF
TRBJ2-3,TRBV9,TRBD2,.,TGTGCCAGCAGCCCTTCTACAGGGACTAGCGGGTTCTATACGCAGTATTTT,CASSPSTGTSGFYTQYF
TRBJ1-1,TRBV14,.,.,TGTGCCAGCAGCCAAGATGGCCTTTATCCGGGTTCGGGAACTGAAGCTTTCTTT,CASSQDGLYPGSGTEAFF
TRBJ2-5,TRBV15,TRBD2,few,TGTGCCACCAGCAGAGATCACCTAGCGGGGAAAGAGACCCAGTACTTC,CATSRDHLAGKETQYF
TRBJ2-7,TRBV2,TRBD1,few,TGTGCCGGGGGACAGGGGTTGGAGCAGTACTTC,CAGGQGLEQYF
TRBJ1-2,TRBV25-1,.,few,TGTGCCAGCAGTGAGGCCGACTATGGCTACACCTTC,CASSEADYGYTF
TRBJ1-3,TRBV7-2,.,.,TGTGCCAGCAGCTTAGTGGGGCTGTCGGGAAACACCATATATTTT,CASSLVGLSGNTIYF
TRBJ1-2,TRBV29-1,.,.,TGCAGCGTTGGGTCCGGGGTAGGCTATGGCTACACCTTC,CSVGSGVGYGYTF
TRBJ2-7,TRBV7-9,.,.,TGTGCCAGCAGCTTAGTGGAACAGACCTACGAGCAGTACTTC,CASSLVEQTYEQYF
TRBJ2-1,TRBV11-2,TRBD2,.,TGTGCCAGCAGCAAACTAGCGGGAGAATACAATGAGCAGTTCTTC,CASSKLAGEYNEQFF
TRBJ1-4,TRBV14,TRBD1,few,TGTGCCAGCAGCCAACAGACAGGGGCTGAAAAACTGTTTTTT,CASSQQTGAEKLFF
TRBJ2-5,TRBV29-1,TRBD2,.,TGCAGCGTTGTATGGGGGGGGGAGACCCAGTACTTC,CSVVWGGETQYF
TRBJ2-3,TRBV28,.,.,TGTGCCAGCAGTTTACTAGCAGATACGCAGTATTTT,CASSLLADTQYF
TRBJ2-7,TRBV10-3,TRBD1,once,TGTGCCATCAGTGAGGGGACAGGGGCCTCCTACGAGCAGTACTTC,CAISEGTGASYEQYF
TRBJ2-1,TRBV7-2,TRBD2,.,TGTGCAGGGACTAGCGGGGGGTCCACCTACAATGAGCAGTTCTTC,CAGTSGGSTYNEQFF
TRBJ2-3,TRBV19,TRBD2,few,TGTGCCAGTAGCGGGGGACTAGGAGTGGATACGCAGTATTTT,CASSGGLGVDTQYF
TRBJ2-5,TRBV6-6,TRBD1,.,TGTGCCAGCAGAACGGGACAGGGAGGCCAAGAGACCCAGTACTTC,CASRTGQGGQETQYF
TRBJ2-3,TRBV9,.,.,TGTGCCAGCAGCGTAGGAGGGCTAGGCACAGATACGCAGTATTTT,CASSVGGLGTDTQYF
TRBJ2-2,TRBV5-4,.,few,TGTGCCAGCAGCTGGCGGACACCGAACACCGGGGAGCTGTTTTTT,CASSWRTPNTGELFF
TRBJ2-1,TRBV11-3,.,few,TGTGCCAGCAGCCCTCGAATAAGCGCCAGCTCCTACAATGAGCAGTTCTTC,CASSPRISASSYNEQFF
TRBJ2-4,TRBV5-1,.,few,TGCGCCAGCAGCTTGCGTCTAGCCAAAAACATTCAGTACTTC,CASSLRLAKNIQYF
TRBJ2-1,TRBV5-1,TRBD1,.,TGCGCCAGCAGCAAGGACAGGGACTCCGAGGAGTTCTTC,CASSKDRDSEEFF